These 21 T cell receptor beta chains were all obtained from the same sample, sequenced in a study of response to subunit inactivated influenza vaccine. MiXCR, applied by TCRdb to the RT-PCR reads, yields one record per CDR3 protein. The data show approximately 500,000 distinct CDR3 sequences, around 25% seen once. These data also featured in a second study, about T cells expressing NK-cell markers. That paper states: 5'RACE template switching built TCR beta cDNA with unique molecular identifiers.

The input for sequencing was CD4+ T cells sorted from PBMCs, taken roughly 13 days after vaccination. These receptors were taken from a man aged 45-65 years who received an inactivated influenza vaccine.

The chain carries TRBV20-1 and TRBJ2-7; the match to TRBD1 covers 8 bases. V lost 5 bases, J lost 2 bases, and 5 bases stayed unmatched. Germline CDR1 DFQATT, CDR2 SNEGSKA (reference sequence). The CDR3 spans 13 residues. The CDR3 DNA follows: TGCAGTGCTTCCGACAGGGGCCCCTACGAGCAGTACTTC. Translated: CSASDRGPYEQYF.

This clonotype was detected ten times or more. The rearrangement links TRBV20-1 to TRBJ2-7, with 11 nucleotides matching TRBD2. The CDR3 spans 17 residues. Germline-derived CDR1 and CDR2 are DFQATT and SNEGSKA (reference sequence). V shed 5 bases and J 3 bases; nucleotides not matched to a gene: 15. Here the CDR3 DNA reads TGCAGTGCTGCCCCCCTTACTAGCGGGAGACGGGTCTACGAGCAGTACTTC. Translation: CSAAPLTSGRRVYEQYF.

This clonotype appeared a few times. Here the CDR3 DNA reads TGCAGCGGTGGACCCCGCGAGCAGTACTTC. It encodes CSGGPREQYF. V usage is TRBV29-1 and J usage is TRBJ2-7; unclear D gene. This CDR3 contains 10 residues. V lost 7 bases, J lost 6 bases, and 10 bases lay in between. Looked up from germline, CDR1 is SQVTM and CDR2 is ANQGSEA.

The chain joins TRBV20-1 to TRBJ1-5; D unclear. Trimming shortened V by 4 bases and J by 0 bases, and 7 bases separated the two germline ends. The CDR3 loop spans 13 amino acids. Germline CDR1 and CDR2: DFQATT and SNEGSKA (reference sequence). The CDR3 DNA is TGCAGTGCTAACAAGGATAGCAATCAGCCCCAGCATTTT. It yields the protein CSANKDSNQPQHF.

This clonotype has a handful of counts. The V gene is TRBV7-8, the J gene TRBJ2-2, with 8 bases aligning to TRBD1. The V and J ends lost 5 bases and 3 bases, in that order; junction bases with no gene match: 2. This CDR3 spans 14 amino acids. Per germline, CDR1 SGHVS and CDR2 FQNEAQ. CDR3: CASSMDRDTGELFF. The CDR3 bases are TGTGCCAGCAGCATGGACAGGGACACCGGGGAGCTGTTTTTT.

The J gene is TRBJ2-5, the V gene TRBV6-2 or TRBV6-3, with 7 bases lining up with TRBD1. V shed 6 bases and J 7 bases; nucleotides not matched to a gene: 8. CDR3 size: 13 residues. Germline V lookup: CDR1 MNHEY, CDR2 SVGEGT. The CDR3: CASRSTGPWTQYF. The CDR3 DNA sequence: TGTGCCAGCAGGTCGACAGGGCCTTGGACCCAGTACTTC.

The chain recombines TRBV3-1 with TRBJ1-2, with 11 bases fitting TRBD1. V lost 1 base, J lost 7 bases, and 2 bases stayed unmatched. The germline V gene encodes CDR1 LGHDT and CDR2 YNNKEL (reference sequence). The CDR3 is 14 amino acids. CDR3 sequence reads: CASSQGTGGVGYTF. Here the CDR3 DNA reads TGTGCCAGCAGCCAAGGGACAGGGGGCGTTGGCTACACCTTC.

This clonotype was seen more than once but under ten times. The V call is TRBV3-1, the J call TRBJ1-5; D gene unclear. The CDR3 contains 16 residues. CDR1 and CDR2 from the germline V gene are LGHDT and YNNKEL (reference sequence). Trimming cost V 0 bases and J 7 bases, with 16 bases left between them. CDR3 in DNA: TGTGCCAGCAGCCAAGATCTAGTCAGCAACCCCCAGCCCCAGCATTTT. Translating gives CASSQDLVSNPQPQHF. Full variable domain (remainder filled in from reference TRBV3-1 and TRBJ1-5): DTAVSQTPKYLVTQMGNDKSIKCEQNLGHDTMYWYKQDSKKFLKIMFSYNNKELIINETVPNRFSPKSPDKAHLNLHINSLELGDSAVYFCASSQDLVSNPQPQHFGDGTRLSIL.

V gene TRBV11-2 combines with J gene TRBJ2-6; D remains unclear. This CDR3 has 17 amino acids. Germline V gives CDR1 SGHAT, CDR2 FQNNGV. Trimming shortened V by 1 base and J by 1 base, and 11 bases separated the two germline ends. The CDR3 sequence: CASSLAQFHSGANVLTF. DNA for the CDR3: TGTGCCAGCAGCTTAGCCCAGTTCCATTCTGGGGCCAACGTCCTGACTTTC.

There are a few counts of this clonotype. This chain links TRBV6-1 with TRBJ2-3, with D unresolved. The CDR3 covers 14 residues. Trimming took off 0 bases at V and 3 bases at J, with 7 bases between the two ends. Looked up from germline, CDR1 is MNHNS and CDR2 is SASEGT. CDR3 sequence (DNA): TGTGCCAGCAGTGAAGCGGCGGAAACAGATACGCAGTATTTT. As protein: CASSEAAETDTQYF.

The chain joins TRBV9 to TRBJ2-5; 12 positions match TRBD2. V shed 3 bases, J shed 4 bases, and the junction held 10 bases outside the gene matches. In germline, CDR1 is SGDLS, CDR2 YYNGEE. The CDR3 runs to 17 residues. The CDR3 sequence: CASSALLGLAGPETQYF. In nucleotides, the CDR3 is TGTGCCAGCAGCGCATTACTTGGACTAGCGGGACCAGAGACCCAGTACTTC.

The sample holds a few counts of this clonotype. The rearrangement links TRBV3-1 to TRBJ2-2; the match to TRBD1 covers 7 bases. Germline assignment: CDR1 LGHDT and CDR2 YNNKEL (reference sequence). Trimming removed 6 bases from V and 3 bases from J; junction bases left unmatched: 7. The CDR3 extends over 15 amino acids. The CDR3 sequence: CASRVQGLDTGELFF. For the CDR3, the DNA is TGTGCCAGCAGGGTACAGGGGTTGGACACCGGGGAGCTGTTTTTT.

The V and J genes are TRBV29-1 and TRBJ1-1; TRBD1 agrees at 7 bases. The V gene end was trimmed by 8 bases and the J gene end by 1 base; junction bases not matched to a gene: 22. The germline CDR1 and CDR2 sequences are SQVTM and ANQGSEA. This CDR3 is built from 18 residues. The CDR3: CSIARGHRDQIQNTEAFF. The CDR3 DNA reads TGCAGCATCGCAAGGGGGCACCGGGACCAAATTCAGAACACTGAAGCTTTCTTT.

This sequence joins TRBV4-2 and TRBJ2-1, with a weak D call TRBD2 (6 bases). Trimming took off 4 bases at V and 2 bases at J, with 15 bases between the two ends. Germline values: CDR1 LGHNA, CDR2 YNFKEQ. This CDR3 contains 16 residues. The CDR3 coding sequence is TGTGCCAGCAGCCTAACCCATAGCGGCACCTACAATGAGCAGTTCTTC. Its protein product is CASSLTHSGTYNEQFF.

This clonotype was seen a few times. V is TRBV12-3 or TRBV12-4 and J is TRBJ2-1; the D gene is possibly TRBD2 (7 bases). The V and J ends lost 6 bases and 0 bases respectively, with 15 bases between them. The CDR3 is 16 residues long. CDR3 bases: TGTGCCAGCAGGGAACCGGGGGGCGCCTCCTACAATGAGCAGTTCTTC. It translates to CASREPGGASYNEQFF.

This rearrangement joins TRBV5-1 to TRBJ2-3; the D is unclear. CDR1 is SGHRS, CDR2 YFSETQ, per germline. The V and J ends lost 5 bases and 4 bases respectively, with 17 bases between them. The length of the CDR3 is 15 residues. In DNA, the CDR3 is TGCGCCAGCAGTTTGACCTCGAAGAGTGCAGATACGCAGTATTTT. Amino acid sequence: CASSLTSKSADTQYF.

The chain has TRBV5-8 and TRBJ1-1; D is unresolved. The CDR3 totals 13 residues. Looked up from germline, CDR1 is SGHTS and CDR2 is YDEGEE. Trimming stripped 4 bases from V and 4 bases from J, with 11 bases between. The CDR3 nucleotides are TGTGCCAGCAGCGGTCGGTCGGGCACTGAAGCTTTCTTT. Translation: CASSGRSGTEAFF.

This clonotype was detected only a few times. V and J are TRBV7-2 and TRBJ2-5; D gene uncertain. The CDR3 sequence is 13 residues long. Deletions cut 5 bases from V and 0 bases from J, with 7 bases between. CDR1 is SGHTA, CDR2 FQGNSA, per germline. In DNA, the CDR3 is TGTGCCAGCAGCGGGCAGAACCAAGAGACCCAGTACTTC. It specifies CASSGQNQETQYF. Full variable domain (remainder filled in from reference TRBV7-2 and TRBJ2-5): GAGVSQSPSNKVTEKGKDVELRCDPISGHTALYWYRQSLGQGLEFLIYFQGNSAPDKSGLPSDRFSAERTGGSVSTLTIQRTQQEDSAVYLCASSGQNQETQYFGPGTRLLVL.

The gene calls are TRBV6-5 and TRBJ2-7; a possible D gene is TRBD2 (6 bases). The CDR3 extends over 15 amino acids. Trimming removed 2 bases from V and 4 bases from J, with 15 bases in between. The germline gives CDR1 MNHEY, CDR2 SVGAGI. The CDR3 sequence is CASSYGAGWSYEQYF. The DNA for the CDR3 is TGTGCCAGCAGTTACGGCGCGGGGTGGTCGTACGAGCAGTACTTC.

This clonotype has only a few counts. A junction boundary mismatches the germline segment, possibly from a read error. CDR3 amino acids: CASSQDSGSSVF. DNA of the CDR3: TGTGCCAGCAGCCAAGATTCAGGCAGCTCGGTCTTC. The chain has TRBV3-1 and TRBJ2-1, with D unclear. The CDR3 contains 12 residues. Looked up from germline, CDR1 is LGHDT and CDR2 is YNNKEL (reference sequence).

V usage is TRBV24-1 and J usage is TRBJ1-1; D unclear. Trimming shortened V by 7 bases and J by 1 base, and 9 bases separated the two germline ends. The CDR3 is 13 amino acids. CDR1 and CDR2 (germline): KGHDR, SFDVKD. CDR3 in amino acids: CATRGSTNTEAFF. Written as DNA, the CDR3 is TGTGCCACCAGGGGGTCAACGAACACTGAAGCTTTCTTT.